A selection of T cell receptor beta chains follows, all from one sample in a study of T cells in Graves' hyperthyroidism and ophthalmopathy. TCRdb independently ran MiXCR on the multiplex PCR reads; one entry per CDR3 protein. The repertoire consists of fewer than 550,000 distinct CDR3 sequences, with roughly 25% occurring once and the leading ten covering about 11%. Specimen: blood. Source of these receptors: a woman in her twenties or thirties with Graves' ophthalmopathy. Each CDR3 is given with its conserved first and last residue. D genes are given only for firm matches. Where a row states a size, it is once, few, many or the class of an expanded clone; other rows omit it.

few | TRBJ2-5 | TRBV7-2 | TRBD2 | CASSLRGLAGGETQYF | TGTGCCAGCAGCCTACGGGGACTAGCGGGGGGGGAGACCCAGTACTTC
many | TRBJ1-2 | TRBV6-1 | NA | CASIPGGGYGYTF | TGTGCCAGCATCCCGGGTGGGGGCTATGGCTACACCTTC
many | TRBJ1-2 | TRBV28 | NA | CASSSSQEGYTF | TGTGCCAGCAGCTCCAGCCAGGAGGGCTACACCTTC
few | TRBJ2-7 | TRBV28 | NA | CRPGPASYEQYF | TGTAGACCAGGGCCGGCATCCTACGAGCAGTACTTC
many | TRBJ2-4 | TRBV24-1 | TRBD2 | CATAGTSGPPAKNIQYF | TGTGCCACCGCCGGGACTAGCGGACCCCCAGCCAAAAACATTCAGTACTTC
many | TRBJ2-5 | TRBV29-1 | TRBD1 | CSLQGESPTQYF | TGCAGCCTACAGGGGGAGTCGCCGACCCAGTACTTC
few | TRBJ1-2 | TRBV30 | NA | CAWSPTQGRYGYTF | TGTGCCTGGAGTCCTACACAGGGCCGGTATGGCTACACCTTC
few | TRBJ2-2 | TRBV5-1 | TRBD1 | CANSLNVVQGATGELFF | TGCGCCAACAGCTTGAACGTCGTTCAGGGGGCAACCGGGGAGCTGTTTTTT
many | TRBJ1-5 | TRBV5-1 | NA | CASSLDLGTSSNQPQHF | TGCGCCAGCAGCTTGGACCTCGGGACTTCGAGCAATCAGCCCCAGCATTTT
NA | TRBJ2-6 | TRBV30 | NA | CAFPTGANVLTF | TGTGCCTTCCCCACTGGGGCCAACGTCCTGACTTTC
many | TRBJ1-1 | TRBV7-2 | NA | CASSLSGTPNTEAFF | TGTGCCAGCAGCTTATCCGGGACACCTAACACTGAAGCTTTCTTT
NA | TRBJ1-3 | TRBV12-3/TRBV12-4 | TRBD1 | CASSSGQGYTIYF | TGTGCCAGCAGTTCCGGACAGGGTTACACCATATATTTT
few | TRBJ1-1 | TRBV7-6 | NA | CASSSTYSSGPEAFF | TGTGCCAGCAGCTCAACATATTCCTCGGGGCCTGAAGCTTTCTTT
few | TRBJ1-1 | TRBV12-3/TRBV12-4 | NA | CASLGSPNTEAFF | TGTGCCAGCCTGGGGAGTCCTAACACTGAAGCTTTCTTT
few | TRBJ1-1 | TRBV12-3/TRBV12-4 | NA | CASSYRPDTEAFF | TGTGCCAGCAGCTATCGACCGGACACTGAAGCTTTCTTT
NA | TRBJ2-7 | TRBV5-5 | NA | CASSLTAPDEQYF | TGTGCCAGCAGCTTGACTGCCCCCGACGAGCAGTACTTC
few | TRBJ2-2 | TRBV10-3 | NA | CAISAGDPFTNTGELFF | TGTGCCATCAGTGCAGGGGACCCTTTTACGAACACCGGGGAGCTGTTTTTT
many | TRBJ1-6 | TRBV2 | TRBD1 | CASRPWQGDSPLHF | TGTGCCAGTAGACCGTGGCAGGGGGACTCACCCCTCCACTTT
NA | TRBJ2-7 | TRBV11-1 | NA | CASSLVGGSTYEQYF | TGTGCCAGCAGCTTAGTCGGGGGTAGTACCTACGAGCAGTACTTC
many | TRBJ1-2 | TRBV27 | NA | CASRDSLYGYTF | TGTGCCAGCAGGGACAGTCTCTATGGCTACACCTTC
many | TRBJ2-7 | TRBV20-1 | TRBD1 | CSRSSGTGHYEQYF | TGCAGTCGAAGCTCCGGGACAGGGCACTACGAGCAGTACTTC
NA | TRBJ1-2 | TRBV10-3 | TRBD1 | CAISDGDRVYGYTF | TGTGCCATCAGTGATGGGGACAGGGTCTATGGCTACACCTTC
NA | TRBJ1-3 | TRBV28 | NA | CASSFRGYRVRSGNTIYF | TGTGCCAGCAGTTTCCGGGGTTATCGGGTCCGCTCTGGAAACACCATATATTTT
many | TRBJ2-7 | TRBV6-1 | TRBD2 | CASIPSGGWHEQYF | TGTGCCAGCATCCCCAGCGGGGGGTGGCACGAGCAGTACTTC
many | TRBJ1-5 | TRBV2 | NA | CASSVGHGQPQHF | TGTGCCAGCAGTGTGGGACACGGTCAGCCCCAGCATTTT
many | TRBJ2-7 | TRBV6-1 | TRBD1 | CASSDGTAKAYEQYF | TGTGCCAGCAGCGACGGGACAGCGAAAGCCTACGAGCAGTACTTC
many | TRBJ2-4 | TRBV6-1 | TRBD1 | CASRRLDRDGEGAKNIQYF | TGTGCCAGCAGGCGCCTCGACAGGGACGGTGAGGGGGCCAAAAACATTCAGTACTTC
many | TRBJ2-6 | TRBV28 | NA | CASSRTTGSSGANVLTF | TGTGCCAGCAGTAGGACTACAGGGTCCTCTGGGGCCAACGTCCTGACTTTC
NA | TRBJ1-1 | TRBV20-1 | NA | CSARDLYRVRDTEAFF | TGCAGTGCTAGAGATCTCTACAGGGTGAGGGACACTGAAGCTTTCTTT
few | TRBJ2-7 | TRBV6-1 | TRBD1 | CASNPGQVPAEEQYF | TGTGCCAGCAACCCGGGACAGGTTCCGGCGGAGGAGCAGTACTTC
few | TRBJ1-1 | TRBV6-1 | NA | CASSANSLNTEAFF | TGTGCCAGCAGTGCGAACAGCTTGAACACTGAAGCTTTCTTT
NA | TRBJ1-2 | TRBV7-2 | NA | CASSEYFQYGYTF | TGTGCCAGCAGTGAATACTTTCAGTATGGCTACACCTTC
NA | TRBJ2-7 | TRBV6-1 | TRBD2 | CASSPGTSGVEQYF | TGTGCCAGCAGTCCCGGGACTAGCGGGGTCGAGCAGTACTTC
NA | TRBJ1-5 | TRBV6-2/TRBV6-3 | NA | CASREDSHQPQHF | TGTGCCAGCCGGGAGGACAGCCATCAGCCCCAGCATTTT
many | TRBJ1-3 | TRBV12-3/TRBV12-4 | NA | CASSSGVGAIYF | TGTGCCAGCAGCTCAGGGGTGGGGGCCATATATTTT